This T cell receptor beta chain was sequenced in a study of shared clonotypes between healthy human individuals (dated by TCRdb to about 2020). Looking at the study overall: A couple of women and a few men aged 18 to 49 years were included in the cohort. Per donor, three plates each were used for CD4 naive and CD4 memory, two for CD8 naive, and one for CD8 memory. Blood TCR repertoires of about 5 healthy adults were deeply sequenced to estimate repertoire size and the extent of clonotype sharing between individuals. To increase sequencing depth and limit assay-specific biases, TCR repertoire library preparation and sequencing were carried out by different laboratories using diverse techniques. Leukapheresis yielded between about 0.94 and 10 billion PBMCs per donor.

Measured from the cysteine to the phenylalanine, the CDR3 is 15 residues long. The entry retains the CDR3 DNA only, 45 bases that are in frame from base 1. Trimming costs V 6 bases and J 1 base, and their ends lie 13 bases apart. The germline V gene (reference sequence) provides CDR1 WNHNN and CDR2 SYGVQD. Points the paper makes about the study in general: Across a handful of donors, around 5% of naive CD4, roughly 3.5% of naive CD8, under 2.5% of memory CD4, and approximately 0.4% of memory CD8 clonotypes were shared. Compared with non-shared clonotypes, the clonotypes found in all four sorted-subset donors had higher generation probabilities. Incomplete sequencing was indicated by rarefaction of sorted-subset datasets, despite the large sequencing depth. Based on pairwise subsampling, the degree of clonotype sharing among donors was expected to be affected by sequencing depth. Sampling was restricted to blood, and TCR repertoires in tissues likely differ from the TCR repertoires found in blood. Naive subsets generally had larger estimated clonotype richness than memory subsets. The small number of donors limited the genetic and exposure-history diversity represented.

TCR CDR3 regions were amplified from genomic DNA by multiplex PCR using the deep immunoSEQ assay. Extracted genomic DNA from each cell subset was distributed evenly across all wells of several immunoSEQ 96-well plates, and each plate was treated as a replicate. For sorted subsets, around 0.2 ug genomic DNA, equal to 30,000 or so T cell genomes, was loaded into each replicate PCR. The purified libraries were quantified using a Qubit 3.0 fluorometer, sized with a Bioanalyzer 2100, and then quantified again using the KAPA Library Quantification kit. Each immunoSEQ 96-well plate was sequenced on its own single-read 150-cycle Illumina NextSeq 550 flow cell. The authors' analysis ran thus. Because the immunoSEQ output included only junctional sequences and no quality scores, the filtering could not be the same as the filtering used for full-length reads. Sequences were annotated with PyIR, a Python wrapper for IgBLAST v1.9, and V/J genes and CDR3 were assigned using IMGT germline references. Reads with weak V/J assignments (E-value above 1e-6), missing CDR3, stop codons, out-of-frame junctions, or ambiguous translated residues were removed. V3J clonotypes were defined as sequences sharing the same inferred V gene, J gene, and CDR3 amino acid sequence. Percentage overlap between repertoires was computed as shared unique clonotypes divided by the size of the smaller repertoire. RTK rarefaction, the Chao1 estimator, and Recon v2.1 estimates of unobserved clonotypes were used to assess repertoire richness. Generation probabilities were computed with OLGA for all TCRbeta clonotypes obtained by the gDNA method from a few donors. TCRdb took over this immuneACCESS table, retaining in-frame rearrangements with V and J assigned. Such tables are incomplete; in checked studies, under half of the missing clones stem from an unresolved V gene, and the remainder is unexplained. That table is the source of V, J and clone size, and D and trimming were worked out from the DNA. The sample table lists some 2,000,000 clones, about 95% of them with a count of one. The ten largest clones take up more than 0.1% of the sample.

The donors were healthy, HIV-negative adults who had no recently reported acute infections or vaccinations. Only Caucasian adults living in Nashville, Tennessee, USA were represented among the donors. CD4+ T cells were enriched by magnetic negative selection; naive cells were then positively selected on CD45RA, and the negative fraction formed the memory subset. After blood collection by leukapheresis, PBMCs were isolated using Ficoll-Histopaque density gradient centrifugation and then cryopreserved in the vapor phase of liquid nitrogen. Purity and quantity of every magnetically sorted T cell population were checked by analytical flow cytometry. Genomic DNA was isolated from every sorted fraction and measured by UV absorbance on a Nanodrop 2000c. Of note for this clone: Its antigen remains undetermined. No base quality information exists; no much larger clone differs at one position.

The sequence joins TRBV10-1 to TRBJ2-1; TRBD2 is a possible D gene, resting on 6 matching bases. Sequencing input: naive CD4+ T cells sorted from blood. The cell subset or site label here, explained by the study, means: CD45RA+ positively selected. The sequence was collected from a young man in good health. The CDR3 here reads CASSPTRGSYNEQFF. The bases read TGCGCCAGCAGCCCGACTCGGGGGTCCTACAATGAGCAGTTCTTC.